This T cell receptor beta chain was documented in a study of blood T cells in healthy people across ages. Alongside a J-beta primer mix, a sample-barcoded 5' primer served in a second PCR lasting about 7 to 12 cycles. Each cDNA molecule, via a template-switch adaptor with 12 random nucleotides, was tagged. Any given sample supplied a minimum of 3 million CDR3-containing paired-end reads. TCRdb re-derived calls from the 5' RACE reads in MiXCR, one entry per CDR3 protein. The table shows hundreds of thousands of distinct CDR3 sequences, with approximately 21% occurring only once. Samples had at least 7 million PBMCs isolated from them. With each sample, at least 5 micrograms of total RNA were extracted. Sample: blood. This receptor was obtained from a man aged 70-80 years in good health.

DNA for the CDR3: TGCGCCAGCGGTGTGGACCCAGGGAACACCGGGGAGCTGTTTTTT. As protein: CASGVDPGNTGELFF. This rearrangement joins TRBV5-1 to TRBJ2-2, with D uncertain. Trimming cost V 7 bases and J 1 base, with 14 bases left between them. Germline V gives CDR1 SGHRS, CDR2 YFSETQ. The CDR3 contains 15 residues.